This T cell receptor (beta chain) stems from a study of blood T cell repertoires in COVID-19. Repertoires were generated with immunoSEQ multiplex PCR, while TCRdb's copy carries only in-frame clones and drops some. The sample consists of some 390,000 clones, about 89% of them appearing once. The V gene's germline CDR1 is SGHRS and CDR2 YFSETQ. V lost 4 bases and J 4 bases, leaving 11 bases between the germline ends. This CDR3 comprises 13 residues. Of note for this clone: Other DNA variants within this sample encode the same CDR3.

V usage is TRBV5-1 and J usage is TRBJ2-5; D is perhaps TRBD2 (6 bases). The TCR originated in a woman in her sixties with COVID-19, enrolled during active disease. The sequencing sample was made of peripheral blood. CDR3 bases: TGCGCCAGCAGCCCCCAGGGAGGAGAGACCCAGTACTTC. Translating gives CASSPQGGETQYF.